The clone carrying this T cell receptor beta chain was counted between two and nine times. Its antigen is not identified. A much larger clone sits a single nucleotide away, making a read error possible. Through a sample-barcoded 5' primer and a J-beta primer mix, a second PCR was run for 7 to 11 cycles. TCRdb redid the calling of the 5' RACE reads with MiXCR, one entry per CDR3 protein. The data contain fewer than 2 million distinct CDR3 sequences, roughly two fifths of them singletons. Trimming at V came to 0 bases and at J to 2 bases, leaving 2 bases not matched to a gene. Germline V lookup: CDR1 SGDLS, CDR2 YYNGEE. The CDR3 is 15 residues long. This sample was included in a study of blood T cells in healthy people across ages. Overall study results and limits: Donor CMV status was unknown, possibly confounding expanded clonotype changes.

This receptor was obtained from a human donor in good health. The material sequenced was blood. The chain has TRBV9 and TRBJ2-1, with TRBD1 matching 7 bases. In DNA form, the CDR3 reads TGTGCCAGCAGCGTAGGACAGGGCCCCTACAATGAGCAGTTCTTC. Amino acid sequence: CASSVGQGPYNEQFF.